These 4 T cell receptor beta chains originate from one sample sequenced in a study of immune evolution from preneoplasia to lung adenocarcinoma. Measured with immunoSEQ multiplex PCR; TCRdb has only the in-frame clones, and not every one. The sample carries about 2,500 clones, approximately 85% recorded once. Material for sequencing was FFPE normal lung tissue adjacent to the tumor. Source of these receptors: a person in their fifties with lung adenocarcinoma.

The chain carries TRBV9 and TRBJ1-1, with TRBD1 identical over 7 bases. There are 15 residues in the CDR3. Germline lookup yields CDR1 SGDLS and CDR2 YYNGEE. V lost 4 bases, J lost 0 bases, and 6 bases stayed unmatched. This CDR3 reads CASSKTGQMNTEAFF. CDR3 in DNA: TGTGCCAGCAGCAAAACGGGACAGATGAACACTGAAGCTTTCTTT.

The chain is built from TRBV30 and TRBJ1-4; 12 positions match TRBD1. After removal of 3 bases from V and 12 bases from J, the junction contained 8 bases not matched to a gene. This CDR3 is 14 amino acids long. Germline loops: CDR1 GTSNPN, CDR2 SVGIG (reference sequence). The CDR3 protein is CAWRTGTGGSELFF. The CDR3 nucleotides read TGTGCCTGGAGAACCGGGACAGGGGGCTCGGAACTGTTTTTT. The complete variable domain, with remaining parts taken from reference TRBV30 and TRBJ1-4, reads SQTIHQWPATLVQPVGSPLSLECTVEGTSNPNLYWYRQAAGRGLQLLFYSVGIGQISSEVPQNLSASRPQDRQFILSSKKLLLSDSGFYLCAWRTGTGGSELFFGSGTQLSVL.

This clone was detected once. CDR3 sequence (DNA): TGCAGCGTTAAAAGGACAGGGGGCTCCGGCACTGAAGCTTTCTTT. Amino acids: CSVKRTGGSGTEAFF. The chain uses TRBV29-1 and TRBJ1-1, with 11 bases lining up with TRBD1. The germline V gene has CDR1 SQVTM and CDR2 ANQGSEA. V shed 5 bases and J 4 bases; nucleotides not matched to a gene: 9. This CDR3 has 15 residues.

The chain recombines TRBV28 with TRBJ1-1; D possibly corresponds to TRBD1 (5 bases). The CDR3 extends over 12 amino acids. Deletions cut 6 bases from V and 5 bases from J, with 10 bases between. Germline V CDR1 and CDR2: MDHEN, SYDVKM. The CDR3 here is CASSLGTTEAFF. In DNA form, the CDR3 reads TGTGCCAGCAGCCTAGGGACGACTGAAGCTTTCTTT.